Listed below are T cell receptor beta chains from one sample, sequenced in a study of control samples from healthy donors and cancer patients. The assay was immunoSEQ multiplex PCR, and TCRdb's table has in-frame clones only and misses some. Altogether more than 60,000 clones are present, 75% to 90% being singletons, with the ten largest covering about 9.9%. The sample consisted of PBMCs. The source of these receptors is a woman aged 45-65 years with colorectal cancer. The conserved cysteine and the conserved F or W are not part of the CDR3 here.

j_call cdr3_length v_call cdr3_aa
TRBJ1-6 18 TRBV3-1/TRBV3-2 ASSQEERRDRVFWNSPLH
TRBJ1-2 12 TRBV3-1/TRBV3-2 ASSLTVPNYGYT
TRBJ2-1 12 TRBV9 ASSDGTSVNEQF
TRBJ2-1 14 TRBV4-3 ASRSLAGGQYNEQF
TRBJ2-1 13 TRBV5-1 ASSGTSGAYNEQF
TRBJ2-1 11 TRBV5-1 ASNPPGAHEQF
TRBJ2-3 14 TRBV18 ASSPPRFPSTDTQY
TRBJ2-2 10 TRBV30 AWALGPGELF
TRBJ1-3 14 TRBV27 ASRATQGPSGNTIY
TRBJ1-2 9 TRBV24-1 ATSNLYGYT
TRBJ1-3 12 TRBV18 ASSHGTGGNTIY
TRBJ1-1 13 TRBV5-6 ASSNDRGSGTEAF
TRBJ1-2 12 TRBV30 AWSTIGTGIGYT
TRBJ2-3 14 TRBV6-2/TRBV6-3 ASSRPRDRGLDTQY
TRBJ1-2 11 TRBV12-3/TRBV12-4 ASSQGSNSGYT
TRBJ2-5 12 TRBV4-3 ASSQNRAQETQY
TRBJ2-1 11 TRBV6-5 ASSLYRYNEQF
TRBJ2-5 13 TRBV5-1 ASSRTGVAGETQY
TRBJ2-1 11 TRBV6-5 ASRTEPNNEQF
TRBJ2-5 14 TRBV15 ATSRDQETEQETQY
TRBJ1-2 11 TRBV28 ASSPTGGGPLT
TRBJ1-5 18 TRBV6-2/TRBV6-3 ASSYSMVADGDPSNQPQH
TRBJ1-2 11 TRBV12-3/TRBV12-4 ASSYSLTYGYT
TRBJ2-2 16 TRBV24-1 ATSEFASGGSNTGELF
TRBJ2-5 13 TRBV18 ASSLDSGLGETQY
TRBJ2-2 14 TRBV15 ATSRDIGGLNGELF
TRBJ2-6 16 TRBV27 ASSLSGTGDTGANVLT
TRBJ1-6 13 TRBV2 ASSLQGSYNSPLH
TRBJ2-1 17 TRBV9 ASSVGTSGGAIRPNEQF
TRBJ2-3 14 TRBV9 ASSVAASWATDTQY
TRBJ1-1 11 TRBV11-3 ASSTGVVSEAF
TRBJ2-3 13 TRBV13 ASSLRLIGADTQY
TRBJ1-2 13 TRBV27 ASSFGGNSFYGYT
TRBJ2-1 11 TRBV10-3 AISIDRGNEQF
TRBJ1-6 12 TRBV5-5 ASSSDRGNSPLH
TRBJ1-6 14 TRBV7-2 ASSLEGAGTASPLH
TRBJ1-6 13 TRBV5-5 ASSLGGFNNSPLH
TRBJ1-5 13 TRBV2 ASSVDRNSNQPQH
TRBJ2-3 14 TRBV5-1 ASSYQTSGFTDTQY
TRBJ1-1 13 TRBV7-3 ASSLRPQGATEAF
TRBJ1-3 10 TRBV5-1 ASSLPGNTIY
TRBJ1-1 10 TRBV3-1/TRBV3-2 ASSQGNTEAF
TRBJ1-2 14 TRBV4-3 ASSQAFPGTQDGYT
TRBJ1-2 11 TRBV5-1 ASSYGTGGGYT
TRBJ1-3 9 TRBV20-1 SAEIRNTIY
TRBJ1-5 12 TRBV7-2 ASSKGDTYQPQH
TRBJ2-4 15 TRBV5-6 ASSLSLTSGGATIQY
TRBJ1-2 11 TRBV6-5 ASSYSRASGYT
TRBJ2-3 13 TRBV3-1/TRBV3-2 ASSYRQGSTDTQY